The sequence of this TCR beta chain was determined in a study of blood T cell repertoires in COVID-19. Study-wide context: Collection of acute and convalescent COVID-19 samples took place in the United States, Italy and Spain. The cDNA or gDNA used as material had been derived from T cells, B-cell-depleted T cells, or PBMCs.

Source study methods: It was from reference gene primer amplification that nucleated cell counts were estimated. Only in-frame clones appear in the TCRdb table, and some are missing; sequencing was by immunoSEQ multiplex PCR. V and J calls plus clone size are reproduced from that table; the DNA served to infer D and trimming. The sample yields fewer than 250,000 clones, roughly 80% seen once. This TCR derives from a woman of 80 years or more with acute or convalescent COVID-19. Sequencing was done on a sample of peripheral blood.

The CDR3 loop is CAISGTSSYEQYF. Here the CDR3 DNA reads TGTGCCATCAGCGGGACTAGCTCCTACGAGCAGTACTTC. V and J are TRBV10-3 and TRBJ2-7; 8 nucleotides match TRBD2. This CDR3 spans 13 amino acids. J lost 0 bases, V lost 6 bases, and 1 base had no gene match. Germline V CDR1 and CDR2: ENHRY, SYGVKD.